Listed below are T cell receptor beta chains from one sample, sequenced in a study of identical twins. MiXCR, run by TCRdb on the 5' RACE reads, gives a single entry per CDR3 protein. The sample lists about 520,000 distinct CDR3 sequences, around 20% seen once, with around 1% in the top ten. This sample also belongs to another study, concerning T cells expressing NK-cell markers.

Sequencing input: CD4+ T cells sorted from blood. These receptors were taken from a woman aged 18-35 years in good health. The CDR3 runs from the conserved cysteine through the conserved F or W. The order of the fields is D gene, V gene, clone size, J gene, CDR3 protein, CDR3 DNA. D genes are given only for firm matches. Clone size is given for some rows only: seen once, a few or many times, or a class if the clone is expanded.

D gene: TRBD1
V gene: TRBV11-3
clone size: NA
J gene: TRBJ2-1
CDR3 protein: CASGTGGFNEQFF
CDR3 DNA: TGTGCCAGCGGGACAGGGGGCTTCAATGAGCAGTTCTTC

D gene: TRBD1
V gene: TRBV2
clone size: NA
J gene: TRBJ1-1
CDR3 protein: CASRGDSEAFF
CDR3 DNA: TGTGCCAGCAGAGGGGACAGTGAAGCTTTCTTT

D gene: NA
V gene: TRBV6-1
clone size: NA
J gene: TRBJ2-7
CDR3 protein: CASSEDRERSYEQYF
CDR3 DNA: TGTGCCAGCAGTGAAGACAGGGAACGTTCCTACGAGCAGTACTTC

D gene: NA
V gene: TRBV15
clone size: many
J gene: TRBJ2-4
CDR3 protein: CATSPPTHGIQYF
CDR3 DNA: TGTGCCACCAGCCCCCCGACACATGGAATTCAGTACTTC

D gene: NA
V gene: TRBV12-3/TRBV12-4
clone size: few
J gene: TRBJ2-7
CDR3 protein: CASSIQEGNEQYF
CDR3 DNA: TGTGCCAGCAGCATCCAAGAGGGCAACGAGCAGTACTTC

D gene: TRBD1
V gene: TRBV29-1
clone size: NA
J gene: TRBJ2-5
CDR3 protein: CSGVPQGEKETQYF
CDR3 DNA: TGCAGCGGAGTACCCCAGGGGGAAAAAGAGACCCAGTACTTC

D gene: NA
V gene: TRBV6-5
clone size: NA
J gene: TRBJ1-5
CDR3 protein: CASSSQNQPQHF
CDR3 DNA: TGTGCCAGCAGTTCCCAGAATCAGCCCCAGCATTTT

D gene: NA
V gene: TRBV29-1
clone size: NA
J gene: TRBJ1-1
CDR3 protein: CSVVTNTEAFF
CDR3 DNA: TGCAGCGTTGTAACGAACACTGAAGCTTTCTTT

D gene: NA
V gene: TRBV5-5
clone size: few
J gene: TRBJ1-3
CDR3 protein: CASSETGSSGNTIYF
CDR3 DNA: TGTGCCAGCAGCGAAACAGGGAGCTCTGGAAACACCATATATTTT

D gene: NA
V gene: TRBV28
clone size: few
J gene: TRBJ1-2
CDR3 protein: CASSFRGWDGYTF
CDR3 DNA: TGTGCCAGCAGTTTCAGGGGCTGGGATGGCTACACCTTC

D gene: NA
V gene: TRBV5-1
clone size: NA
J gene: TRBJ2-2
CDR3 protein: CANSLGWGRIRNTGELFF
CDR3 DNA: TGCGCCAACAGCTTGGGTTGGGGAAGGATTCGGAACACCGGGGAGCTGTTTTTT

D gene: TRBD1
V gene: TRBV7-2
clone size: NA
J gene: TRBJ2-5
CDR3 protein: CASRPSGGRGETQYF
CDR3 DNA: TGTGCCAGCAGACCCTCAGGGGGACGGGGAGAGACCCAGTACTTC

D gene: TRBD2
V gene: TRBV6-1
clone size: many
J gene: TRBJ2-3
CDR3 protein: CASSRLAGVDTQYF
CDR3 DNA: TGTGCCAGCAGTCGACTAGCGGGGGTGGATACGCAGTATTTT

D gene: NA
V gene: TRBV7-2
clone size: few
J gene: TRBJ1-3
CDR3 protein: CASSVLLFSGNTIYF
CDR3 DNA: TGTGCCAGCAGCGTCCTCCTTTTCTCTGGAAACACCATATATTTT

D gene: NA
V gene: TRBV4-3
clone size: NA
J gene: TRBJ2-1
CDR3 protein: CASSSIVGSYNEQFF
CDR3 DNA: TGCGCCAGCTCCTCGATCGTCGGCTCCTACAATGAGCAGTTCTTC

D gene: TRBD1
V gene: TRBV5-1
clone size: NA
J gene: TRBJ2-7
CDR3 protein: CASSTTRGPREQYF
CDR3 DNA: TGCGCCAGCAGCACAACTAGGGGGCCTCGGGAGCAGTACTTC

D gene: NA
V gene: TRBV3-1
clone size: few
J gene: TRBJ2-1
CDR3 protein: CASSPESSYNEQFF
CDR3 DNA: TGTGCCAGCAGCCCTGAGAGCTCCTACAATGAGCAGTTCTTC

D gene: NA
V gene: TRBV5-5
clone size: few
J gene: TRBJ2-7
CDR3 protein: CASSPVQGQQYF
CDR3 DNA: TGTGCCAGCAGCCCGGTTCAGGGCCAGCAGTACTTC

D gene: NA
V gene: TRBV7-9
clone size: few
J gene: TRBJ2-7
CDR3 protein: CASSAMGVRDSYEQYF
CDR3 DNA: TGTGCCAGCAGCGCAATGGGGGTGAGGGATTCCTACGAGCAGTACTTC

D gene: NA
V gene: TRBV29-1
clone size: few
J gene: TRBJ2-3
CDR3 protein: CSVVNFPDTQYF
CDR3 DNA: TGCAGCGTTGTGAACTTCCCAGATACGCAGTATTTT

D gene: NA
V gene: TRBV20-1
clone size: few
J gene: TRBJ1-5
CDR3 protein: CSARDYTTANQPQHF
CDR3 DNA: TGCAGTGCTAGAGATTACACGACAGCTAATCAGCCCCAGCATTTT

D gene: TRBD2
V gene: TRBV29-1
clone size: many
J gene: TRBJ2-1
CDR3 protein: CSVKGLAVGGEQFF
CDR3 DNA: TGCAGCGTCAAGGGACTAGCCGTGGGAGGCGAGCAGTTCTTC

D gene: TRBD1
V gene: TRBV6-1
clone size: NA
J gene: TRBJ1-1
CDR3 protein: CASSVDPGQGKAFF
CDR3 DNA: TGTGCCAGCAGTGTAGACCCCGGACAGGGCAAGGCTTTCTTT

D gene: NA
V gene: TRBV6-5
clone size: few
J gene: TRBJ2-7
CDR3 protein: CASSYSGVEQYF
CDR3 DNA: TGTGCCAGCAGTTATTCGGGTGTCGAGCAGTACTTC

D gene: NA
V gene: TRBV20-1
clone size: few
J gene: TRBJ2-5
CDR3 protein: CSAFRGGQETQYF
CDR3 DNA: TGCAGTGCCTTCAGGGGCGGTCAGGAGACCCAGTACTTC

D gene: NA
V gene: TRBV6-2/TRBV6-3
clone size: NA
J gene: TRBJ2-1
CDR3 protein: CASSPGSSQYNEQFF
CDR3 DNA: TGTGCCAGCAGCCCTGGGTCTTCCCAATACAATGAGCAGTTCTTC

D gene: TRBD2
V gene: TRBV6-1
clone size: NA
J gene: TRBJ2-2
CDR3 protein: CASKVRGGAANTGELFF
CDR3 DNA: TGTGCCAGCAAGGTGCGCGGGGGGGCCGCGAACACCGGGGAGCTGTTTTTT

D gene: TRBD1
V gene: TRBV6-1
clone size: NA
J gene: TRBJ2-2
CDR3 protein: CASHGEGADGGELFF
CDR3 DNA: TGTGCCAGCCATGGAGAGGGGGCGGACGGCGGGGAGCTGTTTTTT

D gene: TRBD2
V gene: TRBV20-1
clone size: few
J gene: TRBJ2-2
CDR3 protein: CSAKGLAENTGELFF
CDR3 DNA: TGCAGTGCTAAGGGACTAGCGGAGAACACCGGGGAGCTGTTTTTT

D gene: NA
V gene: TRBV5-1
clone size: many
J gene: TRBJ2-3
CDR3 protein: CASSLGVLAPPTDTQYF
CDR3 DNA: TGCGCCAGCAGCTTGGGTGTCCTGGCCCCCCCCACAGATACGCAGTATTTT

D gene: TRBD2
V gene: TRBV12-3/TRBV12-4
clone size: few
J gene: TRBJ2-5
CDR3 protein: CASTHAGGGTFRETQYF
CDR3 DNA: TGTGCCAGCACCCATGCGGGCGGGGGGACCTTTCGAGAGACCCAGTACTTC

D gene: TRBD1
V gene: TRBV20-1
clone size: NA
J gene: TRBJ1-6
CDR3 protein: CSARTGVGSPLHF
CDR3 DNA: TGCAGTGCTAGGACAGGGGTAGGCTCACCCCTCCACTTT

D gene: NA
V gene: TRBV6-5
clone size: many
J gene: TRBJ1-2
CDR3 protein: CASSYSVAGSAYGYTF
CDR3 DNA: TGTGCCAGCAGTTACTCCGTAGCAGGGTCGGCCTATGGCTACACCTTC

D gene: NA
V gene: TRBV6-2/TRBV6-3
clone size: few
J gene: TRBJ2-1
CDR3 protein: CASRENSGNEQFF
CDR3 DNA: TGTGCCAGCAGGGAAAATAGCGGAAATGAGCAGTTCTTC

D gene: NA
V gene: TRBV2
clone size: NA
J gene: TRBJ1-5
CDR3 protein: CASSSVGYVDQPQHF
CDR3 DNA: TGTGCCAGCAGTTCAGTAGGGTATGTGGATCAGCCCCAGCATTTT

D gene: NA
V gene: TRBV12-3/TRBV12-4
clone size: many
J gene: TRBJ2-7
CDR3 protein: CASSRLYEQYF
CDR3 DNA: TGTGCCAGCAGTAGGCTTTACGAGCAGTACTTC

D gene: NA
V gene: TRBV6-1
clone size: NA
J gene: TRBJ1-3
CDR3 protein: CASKIPGSGNTIYF
CDR3 DNA: TGTGCCAGCAAGATACCCGGCTCTGGAAACACCATATATTTT